The T cell receptor beta chain under discussion was sequenced for a study of blood T cell repertoires in COVID-19. Profiled with immunoSEQ multiplex PCR; TCRdb holds only in-frame clones, not every one. The repertoire consists of some 85,000 clones, with 75% to 80% occurring once and the leading ten covering roughly 6%. Germline-derived CDR1 and CDR2 are SNHLY and FYNNEI. CDR3 size: 14 residues. V lost 8 bases, J lost 7 bases, and 18 bases lay in between. The specimen sequenced was peripheral blood. The source is a man between 65 and 85 years old with COVID-19, enrolled during active disease. The chain carries TRBV2 and TRBJ2-1; D might be TRBD2 (6 bases). Written as DNA, the CDR3 is TGTGCCAGCCGCCTAAACCCCGGGGGTAATGAGCAGTTCTTC. Translation: CASRLNPGGNEQFF.